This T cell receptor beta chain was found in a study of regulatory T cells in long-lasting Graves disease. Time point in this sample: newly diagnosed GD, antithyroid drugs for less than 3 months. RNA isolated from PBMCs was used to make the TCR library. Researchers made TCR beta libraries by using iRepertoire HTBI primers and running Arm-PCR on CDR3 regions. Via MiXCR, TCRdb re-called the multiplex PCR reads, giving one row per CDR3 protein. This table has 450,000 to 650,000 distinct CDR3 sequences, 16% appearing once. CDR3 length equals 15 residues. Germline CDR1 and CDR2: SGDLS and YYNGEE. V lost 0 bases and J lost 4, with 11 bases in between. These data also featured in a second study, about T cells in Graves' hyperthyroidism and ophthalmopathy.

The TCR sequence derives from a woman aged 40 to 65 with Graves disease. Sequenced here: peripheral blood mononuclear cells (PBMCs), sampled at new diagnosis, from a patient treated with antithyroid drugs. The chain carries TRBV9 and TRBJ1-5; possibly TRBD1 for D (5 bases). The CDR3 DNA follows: TGTGCCAGCAGCGTAGCGGGTAGGGGTAATCAGCCCCAGCATTTT. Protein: CASSVAGRGNQPQHF. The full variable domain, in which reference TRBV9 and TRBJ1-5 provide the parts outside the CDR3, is DSGVTQTPKHLITATGQRVTLRCSPRSGDLSVYWYQQSLDQGLQFLIQYYNGEERAKGNILERFSAQQFPDLHSELNLSSLELGDSALYFCASSVAGRGNQPQHFGDGTRLSIL.